The rows below give T cell receptor beta chains drawn from one sample of a study of cytomegalovirus exposure and HLA in healthy donors. Data came from immunoSEQ multiplex PCR; TCRdb stores just in-frame clones and leaves some out. This sample has 40,000 to 55,000 clones, with about 78% found just once. Specimen: PBMCs. The origin of the receptors is a man between 25 and 39 years old in good health and CMV-seropositive. Both conserved end residues are part of each CDR3. Each record gives: D gene, V gene, J gene, clone size, CDR3 protein, CDR3 DNA. A D gene is named only where the DNA matches it firmly. For some rows the clone size is stated as once, few or many, or as a class when expanded; others skip it.

-	TRBV5-4	TRBJ2-1	few	CASSPGYNEQFF	TGTGCCAGCAGCCCGGGGTACAATGAGCAGTTCTTC
TRBD1	TRBV7-3	TRBJ2-1	few	CASHRGDNEQFF	TGTGCCAGCCACAGGGGCGACAATGAGCAGTTCTTC
-	TRBV7-2	TRBJ2-2	-	CASSHAENLNTGELFF	TGTGCCAGCAGTCACGCAGAAAATCTGAACACCGGGGAGCTGTTTTTT
-	TRBV18	TRBJ1-2	-	CASSPLDRGAGYGYTF	TGTGCCAGCTCACCACTGGACCGCGGTGCGGGCTATGGCTACACCTTC
-	TRBV5-1	TRBJ1-1	few	CASSFRGPGNTEAFF	TGCGCCAGCAGCTTTAGAGGGCCCGGAAACACTGAAGCTTTCTTT
-	TRBV27	TRBJ2-3	-	CASREGAPHTDTQYF	TGTGCCAGCAGGGAGGGGGCCCCCCACACAGATACGCAGTATTTT
-	TRBV5-4	TRBJ2-7	-	CASSPTISSYEQYF	TGTGCCAGCAGCCCGACAATCTCCTCCTACGAGCAGTACTTC
-	TRBV5-1	TRBJ1-5	-	CASSLTGTKEKPQHF	TGCGCCAGCAGTCTTACCGGGACAAAAGAGAAGCCCCAGCATTTT
TRBD1	TRBV10-3	TRBJ1-5	-	CAISRQGASGQPQHF	TGTGCCATCAGTCGACAGGGGGCGTCGGGTCAGCCCCAGCATTTT
TRBD1	TRBV28	TRBJ2-7	-	CASSLTGGQVEYEQYF	TGTGCCAGCAGTTTAACCGGGGGACAGGTGGAATACGAGCAGTACTTC
-	TRBV4-1	TRBJ1-5	-	CASSQGGRRNSNQPQHF	TGCGCCAGCAGCCAAGGCGGACGGAGGAATAGCAATCAGCCCCAGCATTTT
-	TRBV10-3	TRBJ1-4	-	CAISLNRREKLFF	TGTGCCATAAGCCTTAACCGGAGGGAAAAACTGTTTTTT
-	TRBV5-6	TRBJ1-1	-	CASSFSGSGEAFF	TGTGCCAGCAGCTTTTCAGGCTCCGGTGAAGCTTTCTTT
-	TRBV9	TRBJ2-1	-	CASSEAGHEQFF	TGTGCCAGCAGCGAGGCGGGTCATGAGCAGTTCTTC
-	TRBV5-4	TRBJ2-2	-	CASSLNSGRGSGELFF	TGTGCCAGCAGCTTGAATTCGGGCAGGGGTAGCGGGGAGCTGTTTTTT
TRBD1	TRBV11-2	TRBJ1-1	few	CASSVTGVNTEAFF	TGTGCCAGCAGCGTGACAGGGGTGAACACTGAAGCTTTCTTT
-	TRBV18	TRBJ1-1	few	CASSLGGGTEAFF	TGTGCCAGCTCACTCGGGGGGGGCACTGAAGCTTTCTTT
TRBD1	TRBV16	TRBJ1-2	-	CASSPGTGKADGYTF	TGTGCCAGCAGCCCCGGGACAGGGAAGGCGGATGGCTACACCTTC
TRBD1	TRBV7-6	TRBJ1-1	-	CASSPRTGENTEAFF	TGTGCCAGCAGCCCACGGACAGGAGAGAACACTGAAGCTTTCTTT
-	TRBV9	TRBJ1-1	-	CASSSGGGRTEAFF	TGTGCCAGCAGCTCCGGGGGGGGGAGGACTGAAGCTTTCTTT